A selection of T cell receptor beta chains follows, all from one sample in a study of blood T cells in healthy people across ages. TCRdb re-analysed the 5' RACE reads in MiXCR, keeping a single row per CDR3 protein. The sample contains around 650,000 distinct CDR3 sequences, about 43% of which appear only once. What was sequenced was blood. The receptors originated from a man older than 75 in good health. Both conserved end residues are part of each CDR3. D genes are given only for firm matches. Clone size is given for some rows only: seen once, a few or many times, or a class if the clone is expanded.

CDR3 length	V gene	clone size	D gene	J gene	CDR3 protein	CDR3 DNA
12	TRBV5-1	.	.	TRBJ2-1	CASSSSTNEQFF	TGCGCCAGCAGCTCTTCCACCAATGAGCAGTTCTTC
17	TRBV4-2	.	.	TRBJ2-5	CASSQEGDMRFRDGQYF	TGTGCCAGCAGCCAAGAAGGCGATATGCGGTTTCGTGACGGGCAGTACTTC
16	TRBV12-3/TRBV12-4	.	.	TRBJ2-3	CASSLVGSSFADTQYF	TGTGCCAGCAGTTTAGTTGGTTCCAGCTTTGCAGATACGCAGTATTTT
14	TRBV3-1	few	.	TRBJ2-1	CASSRRQDHNEQFF	TGTGCCAGCAGCCGTCGACAGGACCACAATGAGCAGTTCTTC
17	TRBV5-4	.	TRBD2	TRBJ2-1	CASSLASGTTSYNEQFF	TGTGCCAGCAGCTTGGCTAGCGGGACCACGTCCTACAATGAGCAGTTCTTC
13	TRBV7-2	few	.	TRBJ2-5	CASSLVTVETQYF	TGTGCCAGCAGCTTAGTGACAGTAGAGACCCAGTACTTC
13	TRBV6-2/TRBV6-3	many	.	TRBJ2-7	CASSLQDPYEQYF	TGTGCCAGCTCCCTACAGGACCCCTACGAGCAGTACTTC
15	TRBV6-2/TRBV6-3	few	TRBD2	TRBJ2-2	CASSGPGLATGELFF	TGTGCCAGCAGTGGTCCGGGACTAGCGACCGGGGAGCTGTTTTTT
15	TRBV7-2	.	TRBD1	TRBJ1-2	CASSPPRDRGQGYTF	TGTGCCAGCAGCCCCCCCCGGGACAGGGGACAGGGCTACACCTTC
13	TRBV6-2/TRBV6-3	.	TRBD1	TRBJ2-7	CASKASGGHEQYF	TGTGCCAGCAAAGCCTCAGGGGGCCACGAGCAGTACTTC
16	TRBV29-1	.	.	TRBJ1-2	CSVKRVSTTFRYGYTF	TGCAGCGTTAAAAGGGTTTCAACAACCTTCCGCTATGGCTACACCTTC
24	TRBV11-2	.	TRBD2	TRBJ2-7	CASTEIALSLGRASGSCVYHEQYF	TGTGCCAGCACCGAAATCGCGCTTAGTCTAGGAAGGGCTAGCGGATCCTGCGTTTACCACGAGCAGTACTTC
13	TRBV12-3/TRBV12-4	.	.	TRBJ2-5	CASSLADRETQYF	TGTGCCAGCAGTTTAGCGGACCGGGAGACCCAGTACTTC
13	TRBV7-2	.	.	TRBJ1-5	CASSPRLVQPQHF	TGTGCCAGCAGCCCCCGGTTGGTTCAGCCCCAGCATTTT
13	TRBV7-2	.	.	TRBJ2-2	CASSLDRRGELFF	TGTGCCAGCAGCTTAGACAGGCGAGGGGAGCTGTTTTTT
14	TRBV7-9	once	.	TRBJ2-3	CASRPGDGTDTQYF	TGTGCCAGCAGGCCGGGAGATGGCACAGATACGCAGTATTTT
14	TRBV6-2/TRBV6-3	.	.	TRBJ2-4	CASSRTSAKNIQYF	TGTGCCAGCAGCCGAACCTCAGCCAAAAACATTCAGTACTTC
13	TRBV15	.	TRBD1	TRBJ2-5	CATSLRGMETQYF	TGTGCCACCAGTCTCAGGGGGATGGAGACCCAGTACTTC
11	TRBV10-3	.	.	TRBJ2-7	CAISAQREQYF	TGTGCCATCAGTGCCCAGAGGGAGCAGTACTTC
19	TRBV4-1	few	.	TRBJ2-6	CASSQDRAGSASGANVLTF	TGCGCCAGCAGCCAAGATAGGGCAGGGTCTGCCTCTGGGGCCAACGTCCTGACTTTC
16	TRBV14	.	.	TRBJ1-6	CASSRTWQGNNSPLHF	TGTGCCAGCAGCCGGACATGGCAGGGGAATAATTCACCCCTCCACTTT
15	TRBV6-6	few	TRBD2	TRBJ2-5	CASSAPGLSYNEQYF	TGTGCCAGCAGTGCGCCGGGACTATCTTACAATGAGCAGTACTTC
12	TRBV7-2	many	TRBD1	TRBJ2-7	CASSIQGLEQYF	TGTGCCAGCAGCATACAGGGGCTCGAGCAGTACTTC
15	TRBV28	.	.	TRBJ2-1	CASSASIGLYNEQFF	TGTGCCAGCAGCGCAAGTATCGGCCTGTACAATGAGCAGTTCTTC
13	TRBV20-1	.	.	TRBJ1-2	CSARDKTGIGYTF	TGCAGTGCTAGAGATAAAACAGGGATCGGCTACACCTTC
16	TRBV9	.	.	TRBJ2-1	CASSGTSSYVGNEQFF	TGTGCCAGCAGCGGTACTAGCAGTTATGTCGGCAATGAGCAGTTCTTC
15	TRBV2	.	.	TRBJ1-5	CASSEASGGGQPQHF	TGTGCCAGCAGTGAGGCATCGGGAGGTGGTCAGCCCCAGCATTTT
14	TRBV20-1	.	.	TRBJ2-7	CSARPGGNYNEQYF	TGCAGTGCCAGGCCGGGTGGTAACTACAATGAGCAGTACTTC